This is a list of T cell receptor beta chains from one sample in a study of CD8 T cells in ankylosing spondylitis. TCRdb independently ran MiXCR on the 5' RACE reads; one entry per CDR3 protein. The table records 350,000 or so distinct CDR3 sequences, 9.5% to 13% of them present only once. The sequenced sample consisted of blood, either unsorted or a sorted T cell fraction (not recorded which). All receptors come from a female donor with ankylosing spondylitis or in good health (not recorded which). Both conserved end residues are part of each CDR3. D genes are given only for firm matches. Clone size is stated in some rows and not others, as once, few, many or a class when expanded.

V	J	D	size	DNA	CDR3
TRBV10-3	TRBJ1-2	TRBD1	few	TGTGCCATCAGTGAGCCACCACAGGGGAACTATGGCTACACCTTC	CAISEPPQGNYGYTF
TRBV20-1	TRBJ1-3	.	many	TGCAGTGCTAGCAGGGCCTCCTCTGGAAACACCATATATTTT	CSASRASSGNTIYF
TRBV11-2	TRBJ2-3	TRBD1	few	TGTGCCAGCAGCCCCAAGACAGGGGGCGCCACGCAGTATTTT	CASSPKTGGATQYF
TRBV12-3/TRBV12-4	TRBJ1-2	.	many	TGTGCCAGCACAAAGCTGAGCTATGGCTACACCTTC	CASTKLSYGYTF
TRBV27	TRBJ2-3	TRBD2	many	TGTGCCAGCTTGTGGCGGGGGGGCGCAAGCACAGATACGCAGTATTTT	CASLWRGGASTDTQYF
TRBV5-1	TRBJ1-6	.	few	TGCGCCAGCAGCTTGTCACAGGGACGGAGTTCACCCCTCCACTTT	CASSLSQGRSSPLHF
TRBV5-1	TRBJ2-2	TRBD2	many	TGCGCCAGCAGCTTACAATCAACGACCCGACTAGCGGGAAACACCGGGGAGCTGTTTTTT	CASSLQSTTRLAGNTGELFF
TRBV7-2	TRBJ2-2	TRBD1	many	TGTGCCAGCAGCTTACAGGGGGCGCGCACCGGGGAGCTGTTTTTT	CASSLQGARTGELFF
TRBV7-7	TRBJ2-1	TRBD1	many	TGTGCTAGCAGCCCCGGGACAGGGGGCCTCAATGAGCAGTTCTTC	CASSPGTGGLNEQFF
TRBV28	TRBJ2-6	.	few	TGTGCCATCCTAGAAATCTCTGGGGCCAACGTCCTGACTTTC	CAILEISGANVLTF
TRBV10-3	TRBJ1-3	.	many	TGTGCCACCTCTCCGGGATCTGGAAACACCATATATTTT	CATSPGSGNTIYF
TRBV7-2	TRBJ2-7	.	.	TGTGCCAGCAGCCCCCCCCAGGTATCCTACGAGCAGTACTTC	CASSPPQVSYEQYF
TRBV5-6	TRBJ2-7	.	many	TGTGCCAGCAGCTTGGACAGGATCGATCCCTACGAGCAGTACTTC	CASSLDRIDPYEQYF